A selection of T cell receptor beta chains follows, all from one sample in a study of blood T cell repertoires in COVID-19. TCRdb's table, derived via immunoSEQ multiplex PCR, lists solely in-frame clones and lacks some. Of some 160,000 clones listed, about 85% are singletons. The specimen was peripheral blood. Receptor source: a woman aged 80 or older with COVID-19, enrolled during active disease. CDR3s include the opening cysteine and the closing phenylalanine or tryptophan. The D gene is left open where the match is weak. The size field is filled for only some rows; it gives once, few, many or a size class.

D | size | J | V | CDR3 | DNA
TRBD2 | . | TRBJ2-7 | TRBV14 | CASSQDWTSELQYF | TGTGCCAGCAGCCAAGATTGGACTAGCGAGTTGCAGTACTTC
. | . | TRBJ1-5 | TRBV4-1 | CASSQDYRVHQPQHF | TGCGCCAGCAGCCAAGACTACAGGGTACATCAGCCCCAGCATTTT
TRBD1 | once | TRBJ1-2 | TRBV18 | CASSPPHRGSRGGYTF | TGTGCCAGCTCACCGCCTCACAGGGGTAGCAGAGGTGGCTACACCTTC
TRBD1 | . | TRBJ2-3 | TRBV7-9 | CASSPRIGGFTDTQYF | TGTGCCAGCAGCCCACGTATAGGGGGCTTCACAGATACGCAGTATTTT
TRBD2 | . | TRBJ2-1 | TRBV19 | CASSLSGRRSYNEQFF | TGTGCCAGTAGTCTGAGCGGGAGACGCTCCTACAATGAGCAGTTCTTC
. | . | TRBJ2-1 | TRBV11-2 | CASSPRGGPSYNEQFF | TGTGCCAGCAGCCCAAGGGGGGGGCCGTCCTACAATGAGCAGTTCTTC
. | many | TRBJ2-5 | TRBV2 | CASSDPGWETQYF | TGTGCCAGCAGTGATCCGGGGTGGGAGACCCAGTACTTC
. | . | TRBJ2-6 | TRBV7-6 | CASSSRGSHSGANVLTF | TGTGCCAGCAGCTCCAGGGGAAGCCACTCTGGGGCCAACGTCCTGACTTTC
. | . | TRBJ1-4 | TRBV2 | CASNRATNEKLFF | TGTGCCAGCAACCGGGCAACTAATGAAAAACTGTTTTTT
. | . | TRBJ2-2 | TRBV3-1/TRBV3-2 | CASSQDLGGTGELFF | TGTGCCAGCAGCCAAGACCTAGGAGGAACCGGGGAGCTGTTTTTT
TRBD1 | once | TRBJ1-1 | TRBV19 | CASSIGQGFRFAEAFF | TGTGCCAGTAGTATAGGACAGGGGTTTCGATTTGCTGAAGCTTTCTTT
TRBD1 | . | TRBJ1-2 | TRBV7-2 | CASSRMGQGVLGGGYTF | TGTGCCAGCAGCCGGATGGGACAGGGGGTTTTAGGTGGTGGCTACACCTTC
. | few | TRBJ1-2 | TRBV20-1 | CSARAGYGYTF | TGCAGTGCTAGAGCGGGCTATGGCTACACCTTC
. | . | TRBJ2-5 | TRBV9 | CASSVDGGSAEETQYF | TGTGCCAGCAGCGTCGACGGGGGATCGGCTGAAGAGACCCAGTACTTC
. | . | TRBJ2-3 | TRBV3-1/TRBV3-2 | CASSPGTHPYF | TGTGCCAGCAGCCCAGGGACTCACCCGTATTTT
. | once | TRBJ1-4 | TRBV5-1 | CASSLTGRTTIATNEKLFF | TGCGCCAGCAGCTTAACAGGACGGACCACTATTGCAACTAATGAAAAACTGTTTTTT
. | . | TRBJ1-5 | TRBV6-5 | CASRPQAGNQPQHF | TGTGCCAGCAGACCGCAAGCTGGCAATCAGCCCCAGCATTTT
. | . | TRBJ2-1 | TRBV19 | CASTSWGGGKFF | TGTGCCAGTACCTCCTGGGGGGGCGGTAAGTTCTTC
TRBD2 | . | TRBJ2-1 | TRBV2 | CASSLSGGARNEQFF | TGTGCCAGCAGTCTCAGCGGGGGGGCCCGGAATGAGCAGTTCTTC
TRBD1 | . | TRBJ2-5 | TRBV5-1 | CASSRGDRGQETQYF | TGCGCCAGCAGCAGAGGGGACAGGGGGCAAGAGACCCAGTACTTC
. | . | TRBJ1-3 | TRBV19 | CASSQLWAVYGGNTIYF | TGTGCCAGTAGTCAGCTCTGGGCAGTGTATGGAGGAAACACCATATATTTT
. | . | TRBJ1-2 | TRBV6-1 | CASSDRGGGYTF | TGTGCCAGCAGTGACAGGGGCGGTGGCTACACCTTC
TRBD2 | . | TRBJ2-1 | TRBV29-1 | CSVEYPRLAGGNEQFF | TGCAGCGTTGAATACCCCCGACTAGCGGGTGGAAATGAGCAGTTCTTC
TRBD2 | . | TRBJ2-3 | TRBV5-1 | CASSFTGTSGGDTQYF | TGCGCCAGCAGCTTCACCGGGACTAGTGGCGGAGATACGCAGTATTTT
TRBD2 | . | TRBJ2-3 | TRBV15 | CATSGREYTDTQYF | TGTGCCACCAGCGGGCGGGAGTATACAGATACGCAGTATTTT
TRBD2 | . | TRBJ2-3 | TRBV18 | CASSPGTSGSGTDTQYF | TGTGCCAGCTCACCAGGGACTAGCGGATCGGGCACAGATACGCAGTATTTT
. | . | TRBJ2-7 | TRBV5-4 | CASSLGQDLSYEQYF | TGTGCCAGCAGCTTGGGACAGGACCTTTCCTACGAGCAGTACTTC
. | . | TRBJ2-5 | TRBV9 | CASSVQVQGTQYF | TGTGCCAGCAGCGTCCAAGTACAGGGGACCCAGTACTTC
TRBD1 | . | TRBJ1-1 | TRBV6-4 | CASRIQGQANTEAFF | TGTGCCAGCAGAATACAAGGACAGGCGAACACTGAAGCTTTCTTT
. | . | TRBJ1-3 | TRBV18 | CASSSSQGNTIYF | TGTGCCAGCTCATCGTCACAGGGAAACACCATATATTTT
. | . | TRBJ1-2 | TRBV12-3/TRBV12-4 | CASSLQRGGYTF | TGTGCCAGCAGCCTCCAACGGGGAGGCTACACCTTC
. | . | TRBJ1-5 | TRBV18 | CASSPAGGSDQPQHF | TGTGCCAGCTCACCAGCGGGGGGAAGTGATCAGCCCCAGCATTTT
TRBD2 | . | TRBJ2-5 | TRBV5-1 | CASSPQVAGAGGETQYF | TGCGCCAGCAGCCCCCAGGTTGCGGGGGCGGGAGGGGAGACCCAGTACTTC
. | . | TRBJ1-3 | TRBV2 | CASSLNRDSGNTIYF | TGTGCCAGCAGTCTTAACCGGGACTCTGGAAACACCATATATTTT
. | . | TRBJ1-6 | TRBV3-1/TRBV3-2 | CASNLGGVSPLHF | TGTGCCAGCAACCTAGGGGGGGTTTCACCCCTCCACTTT
TRBD2 | . | TRBJ2-1 | TRBV3-1/TRBV3-2 | CASSFRLAGLYNEQFF | TGTGCCAGCAGCTTCCGACTAGCGGGCCTCTACAATGAGCAGTTCTTC
. | . | TRBJ1-5 | TRBV5-1 | CASSLGEGSQPQHF | TGCGCCAGCAGCTTGGGGGAGGGAAGTCAGCCCCAGCATTTT
TRBD1 | . | TRBJ2-2 | TRBV5-1 | CASSPGTANTGELFF | TGCGCCAGCAGCCCGGGGACAGCGAACACCGGGGAGCTGTTTTTT
TRBD1 | . | TRBJ2-1 | TRBV29-1 | CSSLSGSNRGLGEQFF | TGCAGCTCACTCTCGGGGAGTAATAGGGGGCTTGGGGAGCAGTTCTTC
TRBD2 | . | TRBJ2-1 | TRBV5-4 | CASSLGASGPYNEQFF | TGTGCCAGCAGCTTGGGGGCTAGCGGGCCTTACAATGAGCAGTTCTTC
. | once | TRBJ2-1 | TRBV10-3 | CAISESTGSKFF | TGTGCCATCAGTGAGTCGACAGGCTCTAAGTTCTTC
TRBD2 | once | TRBJ2-5 | TRBV5-4 | CASSFREGSKEETQYF | TGTGCCAGCAGCTTTAGGGAGGGGAGTAAGGAGGAGACCCAGTACTTC
. | . | TRBJ2-7 | TRBV18 | CASSPRSTPYEQYF | TGTGCCAGCTCACCACGGAGTACACCCTACGAGCAGTACTTC
TRBD1 | . | TRBJ1-5 | TRBV6-5 | CASSQGQGGSQPQHF | TGTGCCAGCAGCCAGGGACAGGGGGGGAGTCAGCCCCAGCATTTT
. | . | TRBJ1-5 | TRBV19 | CASSIDFNQPQHF | TGTGCCAGTAGTATAGACTTCAATCAGCCCCAGCATTTT
. | . | TRBJ1-2 | TRBV5-1 | CASSPSGANYGYTF | TGCGCCAGCAGCCCCAGTGGAGCTAACTATGGCTACACCTTC
. | . | TRBJ1-5 | TRBV6-5 | CASRKEAGFQPQHF | TGTGCCAGCAGGAAGGAGGCGGGTTTTCAGCCCCAGCATTTT
TRBD1 | once | TRBJ2-1 | TRBV2 | CASSRDREYEQFF | TGTGCCAGCAGCAGGGACAGGGAGTATGAGCAGTTCTTC
. | . | TRBJ2-1 | TRBV2 | CASTFVASGEQFF | TGTGCCAGCACGTTCGTCGCGTCGGGGGAGCAGTTCTTC
TRBD2 | . | TRBJ2-1 | TRBV3-1/TRBV3-2 | CASSHLAGVTGNEQFF | TGTGCCAGCAGCCACCTAGCGGGGGTCACGGGGAATGAGCAGTTCTTC
TRBD2 | . | TRBJ2-1 | TRBV5-4 | CASRPGLAGDNEQFF | TGTGCCAGCAGACCGGGACTAGCGGGGGACAATGAGCAGTTCTTC